The 32 T cell receptor beta chains below were found in one sample sequenced in a study of T-cell reconstitution after alpha-beta-depleted transplantation in children. Unique molecular identifiers were incorporated during preparation of the TCRbeta library. MiXCR was run by TCRdb on the PCR reads, yielding one entry per CDR3 protein. Of about 470,000 distinct CDR3 sequences detected, approximately 41% appear once; the ten largest clones hold approximately 25%. This material consisted of PBMCs, taken before TCRalphabeta/CD19-depleted stem cell transplant. The receptors were sampled from a girl between 2 and 10 years old with aplastic anemia, due to receive a stem cell transplant.

This chain links TRBV20-1 with TRBJ2-1; the D is unclear. Trimming took 8 bases from V and 2 from J, leaving 13 bases between them. Germline V gene sequence: CDR1 DFQATT, CDR2 SNEGSKA (reference sequence). This CDR3 spans 13 amino acids. The CDR3 loop reads CSSDTGAYNEQFF. DNA for the CDR3: TGCAGTTCCGACACGGGCGCCTACAATGAGCAGTTCTTC.

A few counts support this clonotype. This chain connects TRBV28 to TRBJ2-1; 7 nucleotides align to TRBD1. Looked up from germline, CDR1 is MDHEN and CDR2 is SYDVKM. V trimming: 8 bases; J trimming: 9 bases; junction bases outside the gene matches: 10. The CDR3 has 13 residues. CDR3 protein: CASRRQGLGEQFF. In DNA, the CDR3 is TGTGCCAGCCGACGACAGGGTCTCGGTGAGCAGTTCTTC.

The V gene is TRBV12-3 or TRBV12-4, the J gene TRBJ2-2, with 11 nucleotides matching TRBD2. V lost 4 bases to trimming and J lost 4 bases; unmatched junction nucleotides: 8. CDR3 length: 17 residues. CDR3 coding DNA: TGTGCCAGCAGTTCAACCATAGCGGGAGGGCTCACCGGGGAGCTGTTTTTT. Its translation is CASSSTIAGGLTGELFF.

The chain is built from TRBV6-2 or TRBV6-3 and TRBJ2-3, with 12 bases that match TRBD2. Germline CDR1 is MNHEY and CDR2 is SVGEGT. The CDR3 consists of 15 residues. V lost 5 bases to trimming and J lost 5 bases; unmatched junction nucleotides: 5. The CDR3: CASSTQGLAGDTQYF. Written as DNA, the CDR3 is TGTGCCAGCAGTACCCAGGGACTAGCGGGAGATACGCAGTATTTT.

This clonotype was detected ten times or more. The chain is built from TRBV11-1 and TRBJ2-1, with TRBD2 identical over 13 bases. The junction had 8 bases not matched to a gene; V was cut back by 6 bases and J by 6 bases. CDR1 SGHAT and CDR2 FQDESV come from the germline V gene (reference sequence). The CDR3 spans 16 residues. CDR3 amino acids: CASSHRTSGRRNEQFF. In DNA, the CDR3 is TGTGCCAGCAGTCATCGGACTAGCGGGAGACGCAATGAGCAGTTCTTC.

This clonotype occurred many times. J is TRBJ1-3 and V is TRBV12-3 or TRBV12-4; 7 bases are a match to TRBD1. This CDR3 spans 16 amino acids. The junction had 3 bases not matched to a gene; V was cut back by 1 base and J by 0 bases. The DNA of the CDR3 is TGTGCCAGCAGTTTAGAAACAGGGGTCTCTGGAAACACCATATATTTT. It translates to CASSLETGVSGNTIYF.

This clonotype was observed many times. The genes are TRBV7-8 and TRBJ2-5, with 14 bases that match TRBD2. Germline V gene data show CDR1 as SGHVS and CDR2 as FQNEAQ. This CDR3 region has 15 residues. The trim removed 4 bases at V and 5 bases at J, leaving 3 bases unmatched. The CDR3 reads CASSSGLAGAETQYF. The CDR3 nucleotides read TGTGCCAGCAGCTCGGGACTAGCGGGAGCGGAGACCCAGTACTTC.

On this clonotype: With a much larger clone just one base away, this may be a read error. The V and J genes are TRBV20-1 and TRBJ2-3, with D tentatively TRBD2 (6 bases). The CDR3 contains 12 residues. The V end lost 8 bases, the J end lost 1 base, and 10 bases lay between the germline ends. Per the germline V gene, CDR1 is DFQATT and CDR2 is SNEGSKA (reference sequence). CDR3 in amino acids: CSTGGGTDTQYF. In nucleotides, the CDR3 is TGCAGTACTGGCGGGGGCACAGATACGCAGTATTTT.

The gene calls are TRBV15 and TRBJ2-4, with D unresolved. The CDR3 is made up of 16 amino acids. V was trimmed by 1 base and J by 2 bases, leaving 12 bases between them. Germline V gene data show CDR1 as LNHNV and CDR2 as YYDKDF (reference sequence). In nucleotides, the CDR3 is TGTGCCACCAGCAGAGGACTGCTTGGGTCCAAAAACATTCAGTACTTC. Encoded protein: CATSRGLLGSKNIQYF.

In this sample, this clonotype turned up a few times. The J gene is TRBJ2-5, the V gene TRBV29-1, with 7 bases identical to TRBD1. The CDR3 has 18 residues. The trim removed 4 bases at V and 0 bases at J, leaving 17 bases unmatched. The germline V gene has CDR1 SQVTM and CDR2 ANQGSEA. CDR3 protein: CSVGRPTGSLRNQETQYF. The CDR3 region has the DNA TGCAGCGTTGGGCGACCGACAGGGTCCCTGCGGAACCAAGAGACCCAGTACTTC.

The chain uses TRBV15 and TRBJ1-1; D call uncertain. CDR1 is LNHNV, CDR2 YYDKDF, per germline (reference sequence). With 0 bases removed from V and 5 bases from J, the gap between germline ends came to 13 bases. There are 15 residues in the CDR3. The DNA of the CDR3 is TGTGCCACCAGCAGAGATGACGTGTCATGGACTGAAGCTTTCTTT. It codes for CATSRDDVSWTEAFF.

The chain joins TRBV29-1 to TRBJ2-1; D uncertain. Germline V gives CDR1 SQVTM, CDR2 ANQGSEA. The CDR3 extends over 10 amino acids. V lost 8 bases, J lost 12 bases, and 14 bases lay in between. The CDR3: CSIRTIGQFF. The CDR3 DNA follows: TGCAGCATCCGGACGATCGGGCAGTTCTTC.

This clonotype was detected ten times or more. The rearrangement joins TRBV20-1 to TRBJ2-1, with D tentatively TRBD2 (5 bases). The CDR3 loop spans 16 amino acids. The germline gives CDR1 DFQATT, CDR2 SNEGSKA (reference sequence). V was cut by 3 bases and J by 7 bases, with 22 bases left in between. CDR3: CSASGGIGSRGNEQFF. CDR3 nucleotide sequence: TGCAGTGCTAGTGGAGGTATAGGGAGTAGAGGGAATGAGCAGTTCTTC.

This clonotype was observed a few times. This chain links TRBV24-1 with TRBJ2-7; TRBD2 agrees at 10 bases. V lost 0 bases, J lost 2 bases, and 12 bases stayed unmatched. The CDR3 contains 19 residues. Germline CDR1 reads KGHDR; CDR2 reads SFDVKD. The CDR3 reads CATSDLRFGLAGAPYEQYF. The CDR3 bases are TGTGCCACCAGTGATTTGCGGTTTGGGCTAGCGGGAGCTCCCTACGAGCAGTACTTC.

This clonotype came up a few times. The DNA for the CDR3 is TGTGCCAGCAGCTTAGCCCTAAACCAGGGAAAAAATACGCAGTATTTT. This sequence encodes CASSLALNQGKNTQYF. The rearrangement uses TRBV7-8 and TRBJ2-3, with D maybe TRBD1 (5 bases). Between the trimmed V and J ends, which lost 0 bases and 7 bases, there was a span of 17 bases. Germline CDR1 reads SGHVS; CDR2 reads FQNEAQ. The CDR3 contains 16 residues.

This clonotype has a handful of counts. The chain recombines TRBV30 with TRBJ2-2; TRBD2 matches 10 bases. Germline-derived CDR1 and CDR2 are GTSNPN and SVGIG (reference sequence). The trim removed 2 bases at V and 4 bases at J, leaving 13 bases unmatched. This CDR3 region has 18 residues. The CDR3 loop reads CAWSRLAGDLLGTGELFF. In nucleotides, the CDR3 is TGTGCCTGGAGTCGGCTAGCGGGAGATTTACTTGGCACCGGGGAGCTGTTTTTT.

The CDR3 nucleotides are TGCAGTGCTCCAAGGGGGGCGGGGGGCACAGATACGCAGTATTTT. It is translated as CSAPRGAGGTDTQYF. The rearrangement links TRBV20-1 to TRBJ2-3, with a possible D match to TRBD2 (7 bases). CDR1 DFQATT and CDR2 SNEGSKA come from the germline V gene (reference sequence). The CDR3 spans 15 residues. The V gene lost 5 bases and the J gene lost 1 base, with 16 bases spanning the gap.

There are a few counts of this clonotype. The genes are TRBV12-3 or TRBV12-4 and TRBJ2-1, with TRBD1 identical over 10 bases. The CDR3 length is 15 residues. Germline trimming cut 10 bases from V and 2 bases from J; bases unmatched to any gene: 8. In DNA, the CDR3 is TGTGCCACCTCACCGGGGACAGGGGCCTACAATGAGCAGTTCTTC. Protein: CATSPGTGAYNEQFF.

The gene calls are TRBV6-1 and TRBJ2-1; the match to TRBD2 covers 7 bases. The CDR3 runs to 15 residues. Trimming took 3 bases from V and 8 from J; bases not matched to a gene: 10. The germline V gene has CDR1 MNHNS and CDR2 SASEGT. The CDR3 region has the DNA TGTGCCAGCAGTGAGGGTAAGAACGGGAGGTATGAGCAGTTCTTC. Translating it yields CASSEGKNGRYEQFF.

The J gene is TRBJ2-7, the V gene TRBV7-2; the D gene is possibly TRBD1 (6 bases). The CDR3 spans 13 residues. The germline V and J ends were trimmed by 3 bases and 7 bases, with 13 bases remaining between them. Germline V gives CDR1 SGHTA, CDR2 FQGNSA. Here the CDR3 DNA reads TGTGCCAGCAGCTTGTCCGGGACACAAGAGCAGTACTTC. Translating it yields CASSLSGTQEQYF.

The rearrangement joins TRBV12-3 or TRBV12-4 to TRBJ2-1, with D possibly matching TRBD1 (6 bases). The CDR3 has 13 residues. The V gene lost 6 bases and the J gene lost 2 bases, with 8 bases spanning the gap. CDR3 nucleotide sequence: TGTGCCAGCAGATGGGGGCCCTACAATGAGCAGTTCTTC. Protein sequence: CASRWGPYNEQFF.

The rearrangement uses TRBV6-5 and TRBJ2-2, with D possibly being TRBD2 (5 bases). This CDR3 contains 17 residues. Trimming took 2 bases from V and 2 from J, leaving 15 bases between them. The germline V gene has CDR1 MNHEY and CDR2 SVGAGI. Here the CDR3 reads CASSYDPSPLNTGELFF. CDR3 sequence (DNA): TGTGCCAGCAGTTACGACCCTAGCCCCCTAAACACCGGGGAGCTGTTTTTT.

This chain joins TRBV20-1 and TRBJ2-3; the match to TRBD2 covers 7 bases. Germline assignment: CDR1 DFQATT and CDR2 SNEGSKA (reference sequence). The CDR3 covers 15 residues. The V and J ends lost 0 bases and 4 bases, in that order; junction bases with no gene match: 7. Written as DNA, the CDR3 is TGCAGTGCTAGAGAGTTAGGCGGGAGTCCAGATACGCAGTATTTT. Protein sequence: CSARELGGSPDTQYF.

This chain uses TRBV28 with TRBJ2-7; no reliable D call. There are 13 residues in the CDR3. V was cut by 7 bases and J by 1 base, with 11 bases left in between. Germline CDR1 and CDR2: MDHEN and SYDVKM. CDR3 sequence (DNA): TGTGCCAGCACTGACCGACGATCCTACGAGCAGTACTTC. It yields the protein CASTDRRSYEQYF. Together with reference TRBV28 and TRBJ2-7, the CDR3 gives the full variable domain: DVKVTQSSRYLVKRTGEKVFLECVQDMDHENMFWYRQDPGLGLRLIYFSYDVKMKEKGDIPEGYSVSREKKERFSLILESASTNQTSMYLCASTDRRSYEQYFGPGTRLTVT.

There are a few counts of this clonotype. The chain links TRBV10-3 to TRBJ2-6; 8 nucleotides line up with TRBD1. V dropped 5 bases and J dropped 1; count of bases not matched to a gene: 1. The germline V gene has CDR1 ENHRY and CDR2 SYGVKD. This CDR3 spans 15 amino acids. The CDR3 nucleotides read TGTGCCATCAGTAGGACAGGGTCTGGGGCCAACGTCCTGACTTTC. This translates into CAISRTGSGANVLTF.

The CDR3 here is CASTPSGSGLAKNIQYF. CDR3 sequence (DNA): TGTGCCAGTACCCCAAGCGGGAGCGGCCTAGCCAAAAACATTCAGTACTTC. The chain carries TRBV2 and TRBJ2-4, with TRBD2 identical over 8 bases. The V and J ends lost 9 bases and 0 bases, in that order; junction bases with no gene match: 13. This CDR3 has 17 amino acids. In germline, CDR1 is SNHLY, CDR2 FYNNEI. The full variable domain, completed using reference TRBV2 and TRBJ2-4, is EPEVTQTPSHQVTQMGQEVILRCVPISNHLYFYWYRQILGQKVEFLVSFYNNEISEKSEIFDDQFSVERPDGSNFTLKIRSTKLEDSAMYFCASTPSGSGLAKNIQYFGAGTRLSVL.

The V gene is TRBV5-1, the J gene TRBJ1-1; D is uncertain. CDR1 is SGHRS, CDR2 YFSETQ, per germline. Deletions cut 0 bases from V and 4 bases from J, with 10 bases between. There are 14 residues in the CDR3. The chain's CDR3 is CASSLEGSATEAFF. CDR3 coding DNA: TGCGCCAGCAGCTTGGAAGGCAGCGCCACTGAAGCTTTCTTT. The complete variable domain, with remaining parts taken from reference TRBV5-1 and TRBJ1-1, reads KAGVTQTPRYLIKTRGQQVTLSCSPISGHRSVSWYQQTPGQGLQFLFEYFSETQRNKGNFPGRFSGRQFSNSRSEMNVSTLELGDSALYLCASSLEGSATEAFFGQGTRLTVV.

The V gene is TRBV5-1, the J gene TRBJ2-1, with 10 positions matching TRBD1. This CDR3 contains 17 residues. J gave up 3 bases and V 2 bases, and 8 bases lay outside the gene matches. The germline gives CDR1 SGHRS, CDR2 YFSETQ. Written as DNA, the CDR3 is TGCGCCAGCAGCTTATCGCGGACAGGGGGTCTCTACAATGAGCAGTTCTTC. Translated, it gives CASSLSRTGGLYNEQFF.

This rearrangement joins TRBV20-1 to TRBJ2-1; 10 positions match TRBD2. This CDR3 is 15 amino acids long. Unmatched junction bases numbered 8, after V lost 3 bases and J lost 6 bases. The germline V gene encodes CDR1 DFQATT and CDR2 SNEGSKA (reference sequence). The DNA of the CDR3 is TGCAGTGCTAGGGAAGGAGCGGGAGGGGGCAATGAGCAGTTCTTC. It encodes CSAREGAGGGNEQFF.

The rearrangement uses TRBV7-9 and TRBJ1-2, with TRBD1 matching over 9 bases. The germline V gene has CDR1 SEHNR and CDR2 FQNEAQ (reference sequence). This CDR3 contains 13 residues. The V gene end was trimmed by 6 bases and the J gene end by 6 bases; junction bases not matched to a gene: 5. The CDR3 nucleotides are TGTGCCAGCAGTCACACAGGGGGCGATGGCTACACCTTC. This encodes CASSHTGGDGYTF.

In this sample, this clonotype turned up a few times. The chain carries TRBV7-9 and TRBJ1-2; 11 nucleotides agree with TRBD1. Germline CDR1 is SEHNR and CDR2 is FQNEAQ (reference sequence). V was pared by 6 bases and J by 5 bases, with 5 bases of the junction left unmatched. The CDR3 has 14 residues. CDR3 loop: CASSYRDRGYGYTF. CDR3 nucleotides: TGTGCCAGCAGTTACAGGGACAGGGGGTATGGCTACACCTTC.

This clonotype came up many times. V gene TRBV7-2 combines with J gene TRBJ2-7; possibly TRBD1 for D (6 bases). Trimming stripped 1 base from V and 5 bases from J, with 15 bases between. The V gene's germline CDR1 is SGHTA and CDR2 FQGNSA. This CDR3 is 15 amino acids long. The CDR3 region has the DNA TGTGCCAGCAGCTTAGACCAGGGGTACATGGACGAGCAGTACTTC. Its protein is CASSLDQGYMDEQYF.